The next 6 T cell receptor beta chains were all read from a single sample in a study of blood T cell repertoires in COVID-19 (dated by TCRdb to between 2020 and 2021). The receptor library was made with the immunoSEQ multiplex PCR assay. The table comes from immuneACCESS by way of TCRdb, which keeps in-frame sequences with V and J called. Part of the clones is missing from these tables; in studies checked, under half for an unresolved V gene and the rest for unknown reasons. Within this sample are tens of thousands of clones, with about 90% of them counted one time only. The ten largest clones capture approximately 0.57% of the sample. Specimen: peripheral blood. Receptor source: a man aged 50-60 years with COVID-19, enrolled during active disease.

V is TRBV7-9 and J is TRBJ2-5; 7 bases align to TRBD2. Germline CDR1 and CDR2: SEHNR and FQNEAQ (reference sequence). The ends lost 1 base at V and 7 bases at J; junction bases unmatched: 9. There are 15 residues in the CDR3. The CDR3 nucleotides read TGTGCCAGCAGCTTAGTTGGCGGGAGTTACGGGACCCAGTACTTC. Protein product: CASSLVGGSYGTQYF.

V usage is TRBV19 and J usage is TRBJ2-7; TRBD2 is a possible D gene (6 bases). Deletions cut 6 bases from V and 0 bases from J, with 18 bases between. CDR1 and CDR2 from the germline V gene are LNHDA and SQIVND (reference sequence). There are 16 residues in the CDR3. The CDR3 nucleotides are TGTGCCAGTAGCTTAAGGGAGGACGGGAGCTCCTACGAGCAGTACTTC. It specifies CASSLREDGSSYEQYF.

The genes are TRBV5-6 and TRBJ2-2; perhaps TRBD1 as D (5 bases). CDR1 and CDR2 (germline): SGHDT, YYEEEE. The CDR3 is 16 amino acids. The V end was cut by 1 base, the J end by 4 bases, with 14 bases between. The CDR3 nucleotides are TGTGCCAGCAGCTTGCAGGCCGTTAGGGGCACCGGGGAGCTGTTTTTT. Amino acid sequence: CASSLQAVRGTGELFF. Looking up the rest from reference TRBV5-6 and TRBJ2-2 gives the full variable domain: DAGVTQSPTHLIKTRGQQVTLRCSPKSGHDTVSWYQQALGQGPQFIFQYYEEEERQRGNFPDRFSGHQFPNYSSELNVNALLLGDSALYLCASSLQAVRGTGELFFGEGSRLTVL.

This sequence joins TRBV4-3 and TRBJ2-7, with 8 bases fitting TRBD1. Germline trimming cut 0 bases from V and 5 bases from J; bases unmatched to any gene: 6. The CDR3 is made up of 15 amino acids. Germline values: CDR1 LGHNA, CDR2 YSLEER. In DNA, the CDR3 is TGCGCCAGCAGCCAAGATCAGGGGGCGCATCACGAGCAGTACTTC. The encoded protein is CASSQDQGAHHEQYF.

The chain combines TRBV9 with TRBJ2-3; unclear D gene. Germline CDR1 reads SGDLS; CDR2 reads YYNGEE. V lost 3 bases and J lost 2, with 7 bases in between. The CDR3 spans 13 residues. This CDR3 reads CASSDSPTDTQYF. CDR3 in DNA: TGTGCCAGCAGCGATAGCCCCACAGATACGCAGTATTTT.

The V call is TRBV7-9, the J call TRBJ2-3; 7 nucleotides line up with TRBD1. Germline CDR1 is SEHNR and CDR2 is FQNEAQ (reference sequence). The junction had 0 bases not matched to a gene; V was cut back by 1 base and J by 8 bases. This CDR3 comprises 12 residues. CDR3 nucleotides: TGTGCCAGCAGCTTAGACAGGGGTACGCAGTATTTT. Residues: CASSLDRGTQYF.